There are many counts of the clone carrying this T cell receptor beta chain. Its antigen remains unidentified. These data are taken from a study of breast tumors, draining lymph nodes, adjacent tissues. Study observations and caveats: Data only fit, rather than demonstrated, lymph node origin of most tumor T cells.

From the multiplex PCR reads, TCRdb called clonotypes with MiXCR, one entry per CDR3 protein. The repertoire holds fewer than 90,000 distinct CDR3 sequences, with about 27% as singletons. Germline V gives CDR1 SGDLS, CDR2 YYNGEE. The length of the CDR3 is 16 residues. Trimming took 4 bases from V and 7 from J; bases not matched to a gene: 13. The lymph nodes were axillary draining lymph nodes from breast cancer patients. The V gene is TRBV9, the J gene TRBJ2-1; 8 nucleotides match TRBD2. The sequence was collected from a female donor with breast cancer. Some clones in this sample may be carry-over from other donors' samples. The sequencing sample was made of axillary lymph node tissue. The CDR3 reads CASSRGAGGLFNEQFF. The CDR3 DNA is TGTGCCAGCAGCAGAGGCGCGGGAGGTCTTTTTAATGAGCAGTTCTTC.